The source of this T cell receptor (beta chain) is a study of blood T cells in healthy people across ages. CDR3 length: 15 residues. The germline V and J ends were trimmed by 5 bases and 4 bases, with 12 bases remaining between them. Germline V gives CDR1 SGHNT, CDR2 YENEEA. Through a sample-barcoded 5' primer and a J-beta primer mix, a second PCR was run for roughly 7 to 12 cycles. Every molecule of cDNA carried a tag from a template-switch adaptor with 12 random nucleotides. Using its own MiXCR run on the 5' RACE reads, TCRdb lists one record per CDR3 protein. Among roughly 730,000 distinct CDR3 sequences listed, roughly three fifths were seen once. About this clonotype: The antigen is undetermined.

The study drew donors from healthy Caucasian individuals in Russia aged roughly 6 to 95. Whenever a sample was processed, at least 7 million PBMCs were isolated. Study-level points and caveats: Observed TCR beta diversity showed a strong correlation with the percentage of naive T cells as measured by flow cytometry.

The specimen sequenced was blood. The source of this sequence is a man between 40 and 49 years old in good health. This chain uses TRBV11-3 with TRBJ2-6, with D possibly being TRBD1 or TRBD2 (5 bases each). CDR3 region: CASSLGRGGANVLTF. Here the CDR3 DNA reads TGTGCCAGCAGCCTGGGACGCGGAGGGGCCAACGTCCTGACTTTC.